The 21 T cell receptor beta chains in this list originate from one sample, sequenced in a study of beta chain features in type 1 diabetes. All of the isolated RNA was reverse transcribed, so expressed TCRB transcripts were sequenced. The method was immunoSEQ multiplex PCR; TCRdb's version includes in-frame clones alone and lacks a portion of them. Of fewer than 650,000 clones in the sample, roughly 15% were seen once. The source material was naive CD4+ T cells from blood. These receptors originate from a man between 18 and 29 years old in good health.

This clone occurred a few times. The chain employs TRBV5-1 and TRBJ1-1, with D possibly being TRBD1 (6 bases). CDR1 and CDR2 from the germline V gene are SGHRS and YFSETQ. V lost 1 base to trimming and J lost 7 bases, with 14 bases between them. This CDR3 contains 14 residues. CDR3 sequence reads: CASSLQGIIGEAFF. DNA of the CDR3: TGCGCCAGCAGCTTGCAGGGGATTATCGGTGAAGCTTTCTTT.

This chain links TRBV29-1 with TRBJ2-5; unclear D gene. Germline V gene lookup returns CDR1 SQVTM and CDR2 ANQGSEA. This CDR3 contains 10 residues. The V and J ends lost 6 bases and 5 bases respectively, with 7 bases between them. The CDR3 nucleotides read TGCAGCGTCCCAGTGGAGACCCAGTACTTC. Translating it yields CSVPVETQYF.

The genes are TRBV27 and TRBJ2-3; D is ambiguous. This CDR3 is built from 14 residues. Trimming removed 5 bases from V and 0 bases from J, with 9 bases in between. Germline CDR1 MNHEY, CDR2 SMNVEV (reference sequence). The CDR3 here is CASSRPPSTDTQYF. The CDR3 nucleotides read TGTGCCAGCAGTCGCCCTCCTAGCACAGATACGCAGTATTTT.

This chain links TRBV4-3 with TRBJ2-4; 12 nucleotides match TRBD2. The CDR3 is 19 amino acids. The V gene end was trimmed by 1 base and the J gene end by 1 base; junction bases not matched to a gene: 8. The germline gives CDR1 LGHNA, CDR2 YSLEER. The CDR3 is CASSQVSSGGASAKNIQYF. For the CDR3, the DNA is TGCGCCAGCAGCCAAGTATCTAGCGGGGGGGCCTCGGCCAAAAACATTCAGTACTTC.

J is TRBJ2-2 and V is TRBV11-2; D uncertain. Trimming stripped 1 base from V and 0 bases from J, with 9 bases between. The CDR3 loop spans 16 amino acids. Germline CDR1 SGHAT, CDR2 FQNNGV. The CDR3 DNA follows: TGTGCCAGCAGCTTAGTCCCGGTCGCGAACACCGGGGAGCTGTTTTTT. As protein: CASSLVPVANTGELFF.

This clone was counted a few times. The V call is TRBV5-1, the J call TRBJ1-3; weak D call: TRBD1 (5 bases). Germline V gene lookup returns CDR1 SGHRS and CDR2 YFSETQ. CDR3 size: 16 residues. Trimming cost V 4 bases and J 4 bases, with 18 bases left between them. The CDR3 region has the DNA TGCGCCAGCAGCCCGGGCAGGGCCGAGTCAGGAAACACCATATATTTT. Residues: CASSPGRAESGNTIYF.

This chain connects TRBV18 to TRBJ2-6; 12 bases match TRBD1. V dropped 6 bases and J dropped 0; count of bases not matched to a gene: 3. This CDR3 comprises 17 residues. Per the germline V gene, CDR1 is KGHSH and CDR2 is LQKENI. DNA for the CDR3: TGTGCCAGCTCGGGACAGGGGGCAGTCTCTGGGGCCAACGTCCTGACTTTC. Encoded protein: CASSGQGAVSGANVLTF.

This clone was observed a handful of times. The CDR3 here is CASSSDRPTGELFF. The CDR3 DNA sequence: TGTGCCAGCAGTTCGGACAGGCCCACCGGGGAGCTGTTTTTT. The chain carries TRBV27 and TRBJ2-2; 7 bases map to TRBD1. CDR3 length: 14 amino acids. Germline V CDR1 and CDR2: MNHEY, SMNVEV (reference sequence). V lost 4 bases and J lost 4; bases outside the gene matches: 3.

The chain is built from TRBV7-9 and TRBJ1-1; D remains unclear. Trimming left V 1 base short and J 6 bases short, with 12 bases between. The germline V gene encodes CDR1 SEHNR and CDR2 FQNEAQ (reference sequence). CDR3 length: 14 amino acids. CDR3 sequence (DNA): TGTGCCAGCAGCTTAGACCCCCCGGGAGCTGAAGCTTTCTTT. This codes for CASSLDPPGAEAFF.

A few counts support this clone. Within the sample, other DNA sequences also encode this same CDR3. The genes are TRBV5-6 and TRBJ1-2; D may be TRBD1 (5 bases). Between the trimmed V and J ends, which lost 1 base and 3 bases, there was a span of 7 bases. Germline CDR1 SGHDT, CDR2 YYEEEE. This CDR3 has 13 residues. The CDR3 nucleotides read TGTGCCAGCAGCTTGAGAGGGGACTATGGCTACACCTTC. This gives the protein CASSLRGDYGYTF.

This clone was counted a few times. The chain combines TRBV7-9 with TRBJ2-3; D is unresolved. The germline V gene encodes CDR1 SEHNR and CDR2 FQNEAQ (reference sequence). This CDR3 spans 11 amino acids. The V gene lost 7 bases and the J gene lost 6 bases, with 8 bases spanning the gap. CDR3 in DNA: TGTGCCAGCACTATCGCGGATACGCAGTATTTT. Amino acids: CASTIADTQYF.

This clone was detected only a few times. The genes are TRBV7-3 and TRBJ2-2, with D maybe TRBD2 (6 bases). CDR1 SGHTA and CDR2 FQGTGA come from the germline V gene. This CDR3 spans 14 amino acids. V was clipped by 3 bases and J by 3 bases, with 8 bases between them. The CDR3 reads CASSFGGDTGELFF. The DNA of the CDR3 is TGTGCCAGCAGCTTCGGAGGGGACACCGGGGAGCTGTTTTTT.

Turning to this clone: Other DNA sequences of this sample code for an identical CDR3. The J gene is TRBJ1-1, the V gene TRBV7-2; possible D gene TRBD1, 6 bases. The V gene lost 5 bases and the J gene lost 1 base, with 8 bases spanning the gap. This CDR3 region has 13 residues. From germline, CDR1 is SGHTA and CDR2 FQGNSA. Written as DNA, the CDR3 is TGTGCCAGCAGCAGACAGGAGAACACTGAAGCTTTCTTT. Protein: CASSRQENTEAFF.

The table lists this clone with a few counts. The V gene is TRBV7-9, the J gene TRBJ2-1; D ambiguous. V was clipped by 1 base and J by 5 bases, with 9 bases between them. Germline V gene data show CDR1 as SEHNR and CDR2 as FQNEAQ (reference sequence). This CDR3 has 14 amino acids. This CDR3 is CASSLVARDNEQFF. The DNA of the CDR3 is TGTGCCAGCAGCTTAGTCGCCAGAGACAATGAGCAGTTCTTC. Combining the CDR3 with reference TRBV7-9 and TRBJ2-1 gives the whole variable domain DTGVSQNPRHKITKRGQNVTFRCDPISEHNRLYWYRQTLGQGPEFLTYFQNEAQLEKSRLLSDRFSAERPKGSFSTLEIQRTEQGDSAMYLCASSLVARDNEQFFGPGTRLTVL.

In this sample, this clone turned up a few times. The chain recombines TRBV14 with TRBJ1-1; D is ambiguous. The length of the CDR3 is 15 residues. V shed 4 bases and J shed 5 bases, with 17 bases lying between them. From germline, CDR1 is SGHDN and CDR2 FVKESK. CDR3: CASSPRLVYSTEAFF. CDR3 coding DNA: TGTGCCAGCAGCCCTCGCTTGGTGTATTCAACTGAAGCTTTCTTT. Based on the CDR3 plus reference TRBV14 and TRBJ1-1, the full variable domain is EAGVTQFPSHSVIEKGQTVTLRCDPISGHDNLYWYRRVMGKEIKFLLHFVKESKQDESGMPNNRFLAERTGGTYSTLKVQPAELEDSGVYFCASSPRLVYSTEAFFGQGTRLTVV.

The chain carries TRBV5-1 and TRBJ1-4, with 7 bases aligning to TRBD1. The CDR3 covers 13 residues. V gave up 4 bases and J gave up 8 bases; unmatched junction bases: 5. Germline CDR1 SGHRS, CDR2 YFSETQ. The chain's CDR3 is CASSTGQAEKLFF. The CDR3, as DNA: TGCGCCAGCAGCACTGGACAGGCCGAAAAACTGTTTTTT.

CDR3 in DNA: TGTGCCAGCAGTTCTGTTTATTCGTTTGGTGACGGAGTTAGTGGAAACACCATATATTTT. It codes for CASSSVYSFGDGVSGNTIYF. J is TRBJ1-3 and V is TRBV28; D uncertain. In germline, CDR1 is MDHEN, CDR2 SYDVKM. V lost 4 bases, J lost 3 bases, and 28 bases lay in between. The CDR3 has 20 residues.

This clone was seen a few times. This sequence joins TRBV25-1 and TRBJ2-5; TRBD1 matches at 9 bases. This CDR3 spans 14 amino acids. The V gene's germline CDR1 is MGHDK and CDR2 SYGVNS. V shed 7 bases, J shed 5 bases, and the junction held 8 bases outside the gene matches. The CDR3 reads CASIPGQGPETQYF. CDR3 nucleotides: TGTGCCAGCATTCCGGGACAGGGTCCGGAGACCCAGTACTTC.

To note about this clone: An end of the junction differs from the germline gene, which may be a read error. CDR3 sequence: CASSQGARVYDYTF. CDR3 coding DNA: TGCGCCAGCAGCCAAGGAGCGCGGGTCTATGACTACACCTTC. This chain joins TRBV4-3 and TRBJ1-2; D not certain. Germline V CDR1 and CDR2: LGHNA, YSLEER. The CDR3 extends over 14 amino acids.

The V and J genes are TRBV29-1 and TRBJ1-2, with TRBD1 matching 7 bases. The CDR3 has 15 residues. J gave up 8 bases and V 6 bases, and 18 bases lay outside the gene matches. The germline V gene encodes CDR1 SQVTM and CDR2 ANQGSEA. The chain's CDR3 is CSVSTSGTAWSGYTF. In DNA form, the CDR3 reads TGCAGCGTCAGTACATCCGGGACAGCTTGGAGCGGCTACACCTTC.

In this sample, this clone turned up a few times. The rearrangement links TRBV5-1 to TRBJ1-2, with 10 bases identical to TRBD1. The V gene end was trimmed by 4 bases and the J gene end by 0 bases; junction bases not matched to a gene: 6. This CDR3 comprises 16 residues. Germline V gene sequence: CDR1 SGHRS, CDR2 YFSETQ. CDR3 DNA: TGCGCCAGCAGCCCAGGACAGGGGGTTACTAACTATGGCTACACCTTC. Its protein is CASSPGQGVTNYGYTF.